Listed below are T cell receptor beta chains from one sample, sequenced in a study of T cells after yellow fever vaccination. TCRdb re-called the 5' RACE reads through MiXCR, storing one row per CDR3 protein. Among under 700,000 distinct CDR3 sequences listed, around 17% were seen once. The source was PBMCs, collected 5 to 6 days after the first yellow fever vaccination. Receptors originate from a man younger than 35 who received the YFV17D yellow fever vaccine. Both conserved end residues are part of each CDR3. A D gene is named only where the DNA matches it firmly. Size values are once, few and many counts, or a class for expanded clones, and some rows have none.

v_gene,d_gene,j_gene,abundance,CDR3nt,CDR3aa
TRBV7-2,TRBD2,TRBJ2-3,-,TGTGCCAGCAGCTTAGCAAGCGGGGGGGCCGGAGATACGCAGTATTTT,CASSLASGGAGDTQYF
TRBV7-8,-,TRBJ2-7,-,TGTGCCAGTACACAAGGGGGGCTCTACGAGCAGTACTTC,CASTQGGLYEQYF
TRBV4-3,-,TRBJ2-1,-,TGCGCCAGCAGCCAAGATCTGGCAGACTACAATGAGCAGTTCTTC,CASSQDLADYNEQFF
TRBV7-9,-,TRBJ1-5,many,TGTGCCAGCAGCGGGACTGATAGCAATCAGCCCCAGCATTTT,CASSGTDSNQPQHF
TRBV7-6,-,TRBJ2-5,-,TGTGCCAGCAGCTTTGGAACGGGAAGAGGGGAGACCCAGTACTTC,CASSFGTGRGETQYF
TRBV6-5,TRBD1,TRBJ1-1,-,TGTGCCAGCAGTGTACTGGCAGGGGGCTACACTGAAGCTTTCTTT,CASSVLAGGYTEAFF
TRBV10-3,-,TRBJ1-2,few,TGTGCCATCAGCCAGACCGACAACTATGGCTACACCTTC,CAISQTDNYGYTF
TRBV14,TRBD1,TRBJ1-1,few,TGTGCCAGCAGCGAACCGGGACAGGGGCACACTGAAGCTTTCTTT,CASSEPGQGHTEAFF
TRBV4-1,-,TRBJ1-4,few,TGCGCCAGCAGCCAAGATCACGGGGCTGCTAATGAAAAACTGTTTTTT,CASSQDHGAANEKLFF
TRBV23-1,-,TRBJ1-6,few,TGCGCCAGGCCCCTCTCAGAGGGGAAGACTTCACCCCTCCACTTT,CARPLSEGKTSPLHF
TRBV11-2,-,TRBJ2-3,-,TGTGCCAGCAGCTACAGTCCCAGTACGCAGTATTTT,CASSYSPSTQYF
TRBV7-2,-,TRBJ1-5,few,TGTGCCAGCAGCTTAGGAGGAGGGTATCAGCCCCAGCATTTT,CASSLGGGYQPQHF
TRBV6-2/TRBV6-3,-,TRBJ2-1,-,TGTGCCAGCAGTTACTCGGTTCAGCTCAATGAGCAGTTCTTC,CASSYSVQLNEQFF
TRBV7-2,TRBD2,TRBJ2-3,few,TGTGCCAGCAGCTTCCGACTAGCGGCATCCACAGATACGCAGTATTTT,CASSFRLAASTDTQYF
TRBV3-1,-,TRBJ2-3,few,TGTGCCAGCAGCCAGGGTATCCTCACAGATACGCAGTATTTT,CASSQGILTDTQYF
TRBV20-1,-,TRBJ2-3,-,TGCAGTGCTAGAGATCTGGGACGGGGCCGCTCAGATACGCAGTATTTT,CSARDLGRGRSDTQYF
TRBV6-1,TRBD1,TRBJ1-5,few,TGTGCCAGCCGACAGGGAGGGCGGAACAATCAGCCCCAGCATTTT,CASRQGGRNNQPQHF
TRBV12-3/TRBV12-4,-,TRBJ2-3,few,TGTGCCAGCAGTTTACGACAGACTACTAGCACAGATACGCAGTATTTT,CASSLRQTTSTDTQYF
TRBV4-1,-,TRBJ1-3,-,TGCGCCAGCAGCCAAGAGTCGTGGGACTCTGGAAACACCATATATTTT,CASSQESWDSGNTIYF
TRBV28,TRBD1,TRBJ1-2,few,TGTGCCAGCAGTCTTCAAGACAGGGCTTATGGCTACACCTTC,CASSLQDRAYGYTF
TRBV5-1,TRBD1,TRBJ1-5,-,TGCGCCAGCAGCCCGGGGACAGCAGCCAATCAGCCCCAGCATTTT,CASSPGTAANQPQHF
TRBV20-1,-,TRBJ1-4,-,TGCAGTCCCGCCGAGGGGGGGGGCGGAAAACTGTTTTTT,CSPAEGGGGKLFF
TRBV9,-,TRBJ1-3,many,TGTGCCAGCAGCGAAGGGGGGGGACGCGATATTGGAAACACCATATATTTT,CASSEGGGRDIGNTIYF
TRBV21-1,-,TRBJ2-7,many,TGTGCCAGCAGTCGACAGGATTCCTACGAGCAGTACTTC,CASSRQDSYEQYF
TRBV29-1,TRBD1,TRBJ1-1,many,TGCAGCGCCCGCAGGGGGGGATCTGAAGCTTTCTTT,CSARRGGSEAFF
TRBV18,TRBD1,TRBJ1-1,-,TGTGCCAGCTCACCGGCCTCAGGGGGAGGGAACACTGAAGCTTTCTTT,CASSPASGGGNTEAFF